This T cell receptor (beta chain) was sequenced for a study of identical twins. Healthy Caucasians provided all donations. Template switching introduced a universal primer site, and the cDNA bore unique molecular identifiers. TCRdb re-derived calls from the 5' RACE reads in MiXCR, one entry per CDR3 protein. The sample lists approximately 230,000 distinct CDR3 sequences, over 12% seen once, with approximately 8.2% in the top ten. Study findings and constraints: Out-of-frame alpha sequences common to twins exhibited a surplus of low generation probability.

There are a few counts of this clonotype. Antigen specificity is unknown. This TCR derives from a woman between 18 and 29 years old in good health. Sample: memory (CD45RO+) T cells sorted from blood.

The CDR3 here is CASSSAGTSYGIQYF. The CDR3, as DNA: TGTGCCAGCAGTTCAGCCGGGACCTCCTATGGCATTCAGTACTTC. The chain carries TRBV12-3 or TRBV12-4 and TRBJ2-4; D assignment may be TRBD1 or TRBD2 (5 bases each). The CDR3 has 15 residues. The germline V and J ends were trimmed by 4 bases and 9 bases, with 19 bases remaining between them.